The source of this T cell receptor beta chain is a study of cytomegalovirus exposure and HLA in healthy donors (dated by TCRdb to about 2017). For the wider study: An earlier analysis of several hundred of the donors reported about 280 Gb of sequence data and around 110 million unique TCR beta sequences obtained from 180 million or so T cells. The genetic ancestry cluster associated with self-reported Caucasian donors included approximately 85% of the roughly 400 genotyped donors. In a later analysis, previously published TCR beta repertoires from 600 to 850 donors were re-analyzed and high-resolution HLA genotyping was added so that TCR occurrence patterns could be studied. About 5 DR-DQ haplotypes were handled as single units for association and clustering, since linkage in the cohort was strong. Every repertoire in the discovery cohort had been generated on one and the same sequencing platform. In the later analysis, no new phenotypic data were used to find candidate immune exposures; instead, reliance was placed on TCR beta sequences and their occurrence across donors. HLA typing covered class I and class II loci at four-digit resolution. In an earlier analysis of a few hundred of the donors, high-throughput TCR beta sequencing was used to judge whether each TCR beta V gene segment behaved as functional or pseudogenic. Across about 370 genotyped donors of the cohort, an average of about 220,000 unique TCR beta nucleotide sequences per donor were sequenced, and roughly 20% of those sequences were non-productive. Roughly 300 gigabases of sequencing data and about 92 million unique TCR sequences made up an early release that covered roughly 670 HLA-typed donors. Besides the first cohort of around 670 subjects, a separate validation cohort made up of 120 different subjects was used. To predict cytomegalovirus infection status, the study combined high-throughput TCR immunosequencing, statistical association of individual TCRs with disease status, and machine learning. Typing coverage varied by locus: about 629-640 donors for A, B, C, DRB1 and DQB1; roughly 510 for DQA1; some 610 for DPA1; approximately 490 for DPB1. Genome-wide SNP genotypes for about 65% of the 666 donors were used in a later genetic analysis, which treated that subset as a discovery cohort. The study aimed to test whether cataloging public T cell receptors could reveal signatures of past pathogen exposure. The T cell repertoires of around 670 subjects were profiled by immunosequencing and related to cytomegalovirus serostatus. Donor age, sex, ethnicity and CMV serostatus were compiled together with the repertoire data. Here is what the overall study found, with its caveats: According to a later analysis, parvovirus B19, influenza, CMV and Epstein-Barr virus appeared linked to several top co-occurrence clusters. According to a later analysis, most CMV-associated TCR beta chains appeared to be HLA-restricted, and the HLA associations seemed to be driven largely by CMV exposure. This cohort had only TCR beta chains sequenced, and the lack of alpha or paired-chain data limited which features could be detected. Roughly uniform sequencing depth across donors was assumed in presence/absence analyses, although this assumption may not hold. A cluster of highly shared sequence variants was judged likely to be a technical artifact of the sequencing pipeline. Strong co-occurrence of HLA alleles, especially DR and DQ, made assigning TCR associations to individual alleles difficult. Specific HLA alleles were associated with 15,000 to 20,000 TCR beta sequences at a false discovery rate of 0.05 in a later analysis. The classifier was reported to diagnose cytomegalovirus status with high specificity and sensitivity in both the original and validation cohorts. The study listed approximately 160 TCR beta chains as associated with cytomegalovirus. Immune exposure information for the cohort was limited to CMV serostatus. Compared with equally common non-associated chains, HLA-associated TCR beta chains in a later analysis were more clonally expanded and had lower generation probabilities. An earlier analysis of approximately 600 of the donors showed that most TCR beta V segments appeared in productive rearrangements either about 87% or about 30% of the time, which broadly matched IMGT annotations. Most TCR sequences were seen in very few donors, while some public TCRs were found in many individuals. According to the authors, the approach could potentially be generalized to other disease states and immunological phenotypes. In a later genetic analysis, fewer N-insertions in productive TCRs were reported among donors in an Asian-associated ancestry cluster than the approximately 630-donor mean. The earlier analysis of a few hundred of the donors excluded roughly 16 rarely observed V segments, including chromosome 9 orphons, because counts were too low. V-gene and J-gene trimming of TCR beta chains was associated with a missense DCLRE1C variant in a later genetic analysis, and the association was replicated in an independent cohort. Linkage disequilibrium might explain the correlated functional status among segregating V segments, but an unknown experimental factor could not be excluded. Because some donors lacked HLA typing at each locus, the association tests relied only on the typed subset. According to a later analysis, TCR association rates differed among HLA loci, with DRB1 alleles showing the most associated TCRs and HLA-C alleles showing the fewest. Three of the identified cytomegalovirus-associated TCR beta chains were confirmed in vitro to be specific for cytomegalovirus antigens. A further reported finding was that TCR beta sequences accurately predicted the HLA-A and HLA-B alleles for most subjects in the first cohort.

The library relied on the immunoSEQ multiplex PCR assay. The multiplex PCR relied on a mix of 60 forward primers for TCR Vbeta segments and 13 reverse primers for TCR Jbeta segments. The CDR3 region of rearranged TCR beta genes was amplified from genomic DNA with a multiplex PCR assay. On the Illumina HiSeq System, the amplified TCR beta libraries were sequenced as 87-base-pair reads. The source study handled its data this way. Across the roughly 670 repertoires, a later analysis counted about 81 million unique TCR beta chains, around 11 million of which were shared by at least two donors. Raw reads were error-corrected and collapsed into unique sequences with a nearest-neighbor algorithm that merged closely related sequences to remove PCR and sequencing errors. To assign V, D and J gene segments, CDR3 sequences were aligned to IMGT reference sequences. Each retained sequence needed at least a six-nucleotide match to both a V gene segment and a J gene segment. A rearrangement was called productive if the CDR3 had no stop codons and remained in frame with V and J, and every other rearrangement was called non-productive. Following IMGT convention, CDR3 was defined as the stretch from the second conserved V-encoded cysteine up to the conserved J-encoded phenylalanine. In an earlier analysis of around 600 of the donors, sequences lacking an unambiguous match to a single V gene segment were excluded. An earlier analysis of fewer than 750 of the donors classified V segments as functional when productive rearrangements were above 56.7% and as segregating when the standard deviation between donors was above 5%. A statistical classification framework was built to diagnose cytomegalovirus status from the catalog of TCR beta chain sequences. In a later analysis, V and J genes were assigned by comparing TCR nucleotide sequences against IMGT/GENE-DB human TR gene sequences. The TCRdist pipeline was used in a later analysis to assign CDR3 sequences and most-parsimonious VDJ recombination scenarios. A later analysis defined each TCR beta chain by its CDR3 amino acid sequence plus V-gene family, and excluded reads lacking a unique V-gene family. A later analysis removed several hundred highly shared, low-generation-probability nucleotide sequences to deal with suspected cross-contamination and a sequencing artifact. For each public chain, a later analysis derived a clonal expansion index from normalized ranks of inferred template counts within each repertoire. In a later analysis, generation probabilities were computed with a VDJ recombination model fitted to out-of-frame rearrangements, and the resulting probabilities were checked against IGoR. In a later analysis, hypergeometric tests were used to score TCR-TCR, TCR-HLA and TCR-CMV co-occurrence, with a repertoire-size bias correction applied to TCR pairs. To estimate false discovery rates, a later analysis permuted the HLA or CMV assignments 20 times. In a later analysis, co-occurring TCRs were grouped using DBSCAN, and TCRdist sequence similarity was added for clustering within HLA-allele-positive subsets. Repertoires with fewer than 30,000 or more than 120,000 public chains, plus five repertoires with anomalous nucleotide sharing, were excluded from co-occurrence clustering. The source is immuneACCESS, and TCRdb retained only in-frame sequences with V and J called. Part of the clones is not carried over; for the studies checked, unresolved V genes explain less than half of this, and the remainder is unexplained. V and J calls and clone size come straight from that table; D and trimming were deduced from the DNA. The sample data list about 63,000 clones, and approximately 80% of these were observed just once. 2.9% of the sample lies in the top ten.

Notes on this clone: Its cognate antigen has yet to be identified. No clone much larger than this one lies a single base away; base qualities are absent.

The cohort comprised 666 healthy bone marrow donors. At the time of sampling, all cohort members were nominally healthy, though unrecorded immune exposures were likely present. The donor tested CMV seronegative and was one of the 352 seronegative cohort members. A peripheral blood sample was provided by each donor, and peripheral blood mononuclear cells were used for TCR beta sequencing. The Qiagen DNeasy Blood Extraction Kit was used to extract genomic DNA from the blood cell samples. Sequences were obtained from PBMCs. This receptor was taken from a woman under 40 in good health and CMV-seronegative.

CDR3 reads: CASSHDLTGKTGELFF. Read as DNA, the sequence is TGCGCCAGCAGCCACGACCTGACAGGAAAGACCGGGGAGCTGTTTTTT. This sequence uses TRBV4-3 and TRBJ2-2, with TRBD1 tentatively as D gene (6 bases match). Trimming removed 3 bases from V and 5 bases from J, leaving 16 bases between the germline ends. Including the terminal cysteine and phenylalanine, the CDR3 comprises 16 residues. Only the CDR3 region is kept as DNA, spanning 48 bases read in frame from base 1. The germline V gene sets CDR1 to LGHNA and CDR2 to YSLEER.